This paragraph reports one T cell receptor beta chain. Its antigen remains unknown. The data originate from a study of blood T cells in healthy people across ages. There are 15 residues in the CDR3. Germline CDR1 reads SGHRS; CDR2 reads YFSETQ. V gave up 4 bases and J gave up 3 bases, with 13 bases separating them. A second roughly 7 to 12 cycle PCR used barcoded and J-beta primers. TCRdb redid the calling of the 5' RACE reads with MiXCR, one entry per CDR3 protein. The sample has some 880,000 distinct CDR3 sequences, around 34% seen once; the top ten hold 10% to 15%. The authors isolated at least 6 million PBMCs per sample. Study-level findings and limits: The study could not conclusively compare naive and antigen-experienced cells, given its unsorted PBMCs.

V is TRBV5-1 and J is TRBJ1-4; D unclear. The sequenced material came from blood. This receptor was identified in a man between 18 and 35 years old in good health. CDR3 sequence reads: CASSSHKGANEKLFF. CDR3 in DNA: TGCGCCAGCAGCAGCCACAAGGGAGCTAATGAAAAACTGTTTTTT.